The 31 T cell receptor beta chains in this list originate from one sample, sequenced in a study of cytomegalovirus exposure and HLA in healthy donors. It was with 60 Vbeta and 13 Jbeta primers that the PCR ran. Clones were read by immunoSEQ multiplex PCR, and TCRdb kept only the in-frame ones, dropping some. The table includes about 94,000 clones, approximately 80% detected once. The material sequenced was PBMCs. Receptors were obtained from a human donor in good health.

The rearrangement uses TRBV28 and TRBJ2-1; 13 nucleotides agree with TRBD2. Germline V lookup: CDR1 MDHEN, CDR2 SYDVKM. The CDR3 totals 13 residues. V lost 11 bases, J lost 9 bases, and 7 bases stayed unmatched. For the CDR3, the DNA is TGTGCCGGCGGACTAGCGGGAGACGGTGAGCAGTTCTTC. Protein product: CAGGLAGDGEQFF.

The chain has TRBV30 and TRBJ1-5, with D perhaps matching TRBD1 (5 bases). The V end lost 1 base, the J end lost 9 bases, and 22 bases lay between the germline ends. This CDR3 spans 16 amino acids. Germline V lookup: CDR1 GTSNPN, CDR2 SVGIG (reference sequence). CDR3 bases: TGTGCCTGGAGTGAAGGCGGGACCCCCGGAGGTATGCCCCAGCATTTT. It codes for CAWSEGGTPGGMPQHF.

V is TRBV6-5 and J is TRBJ1-1; possible D gene TRBD1, 6 bases. This CDR3 has 15 amino acids. Germline values: CDR1 MNHEY, CDR2 SVGAGI. V was clipped by 2 bases and J by 6 bases, with 16 bases between them. In DNA, the CDR3 is TGTGCCAGCAGTTACGGCAGGGGAAGAGGAGCTGAAGCTTTCTTT. Translated, it gives CASSYGRGRGAEAFF.

This clone appeared once. This chain joins TRBV7-2 and TRBJ2-2, with D unclear. Per germline, CDR1 SGHTA and CDR2 FQGNSA. There are 14 residues in the CDR3. Trimming left V 0 bases short and J 1 base short, with 3 bases between. CDR3 DNA sequence: TGTGCCAGCAGCTTAGCCCGGAACACCGGGGAGCTGTTTTTT. This sequence encodes CASSLARNTGELFF.

A single count supports this clone. The chain uses TRBV27 and TRBJ2-5, with 7 positions matching TRBD1. Losses at the gene ends were 5 bases for V and 4 bases for J; bases not matched to a gene: 7. Germline lookup yields CDR1 MNHEY and CDR2 SMNVEV (reference sequence). This CDR3 region has 14 residues. The CDR3 spells CASSITGTAETQYF. The CDR3 nucleotides read TGTGCCAGCAGTATAACCGGGACAGCAGAGACCCAGTACTTC.

The genes are TRBV5-4 and TRBJ2-6; D is uncertain. The germline CDR1 and CDR2 sequences are SGHNT and YYREEE (reference sequence). The germline V and J ends were trimmed by 4 bases and 0 bases, with 8 bases remaining between them. This CDR3 is built from 15 residues. CDR3 amino acids: CASSPESSGANVLTF. The CDR3 nucleotides are TGTGCCAGCAGCCCCGAGAGCTCTGGGGCCAACGTCCTGACTTTC.

The chain employs TRBV5-5 and TRBJ1-1, with 8 bases matching TRBD1. The V gene end was trimmed by 4 bases and the J gene end by 0 bases; junction bases not matched to a gene: 11. CDR1 and CDR2 from the germline V gene are SGHKS and YYEKEE (reference sequence). This CDR3 contains 17 residues. This chain's CDR3 is CASSLRTGQGVNTEAFF. The CDR3 DNA sequence: TGTGCCAGCAGCCTAAGGACAGGGCAGGGCGTGAACACTGAAGCTTTCTTT.

V usage is TRBV9 and J usage is TRBJ2-2; D might be TRBD2 (5 bases). The V gene lost 4 bases and the J gene lost 4 bases, with 11 bases spanning the gap. Germline-derived CDR1 and CDR2 are SGDLS and YYNGEE. The CDR3 totals 14 residues. This CDR3 is CASSPRTLTGELFF. The CDR3 DNA is TGTGCCAGCAGCCCCCGGACTCTCACCGGGGAGCTGTTTTTT.

This clone appeared a single time. The genes are TRBV29-1 and TRBJ1-4; D is possibly TRBD1 (5 bases). V shed 7 bases and J shed 4 bases, with 16 bases lying between them. This CDR3 has 14 residues. Germline V gene sequence: CDR1 SQVTM, CDR2 ANQGSEA. CDR3 nucleotides: TGCAGCGGAGGGAGCGGGACGGTTAATGAAAAACTGTTTTTT. Its translation is CSGGSGTVNEKLFF.

The chain uses TRBV4-3 and TRBJ2-7; 7 nucleotides align to TRBD1. The J segment lost 4 bases and the V segment lost 4 bases, leaving 10 bases of the junction unmatched. Germline V gene data show CDR1 as LGHNA and CDR2 as YSLEER. The CDR3 spans 15 residues. CDR3 sequence reads: CASSLRDSDEYEQYF. The CDR3 region has the DNA TGCGCCAGCAGCCTCCGGGACAGTGATGAGTACGAGCAGTACTTC.

The CDR3 bases are TGTGCCAGCAGCTTAAGGGGTTTAAAGCACAATTCCTACGAGCAGTACTTC. The encoded protein is CASSLRGLKHNSYEQYF. This chain connects TRBV7-6 to TRBJ2-7; tentative D call: TRBD1 (5 bases). Germline-derived CDR1 and CDR2 are SGHVS and FNYEAQ. There are 17 residues in the CDR3. Trimming stripped 2 bases from V and 1 base from J, with 18 bases between.

The V and J genes are TRBV25-1 and TRBJ2-7; 7 bases map to TRBD1. CDR1 and CDR2 (germline): MGHDK, SYGVNS. V lost 4 bases, J lost 4 bases, and 7 bases stayed unmatched. The CDR3 is made up of 14 amino acids. CDR3 residues: CASSGTGDLYEQYF. Here the CDR3 DNA reads TGTGCCAGCAGTGGGACAGGAGATTTGTACGAGCAGTACTTC.

The rearrangement joins TRBV7-9 to TRBJ2-1; unclear D gene. The CDR3 extends over 13 amino acids. Germline values: CDR1 SEHNR, CDR2 FQNEAQ (reference sequence). Between the trimmed V and J ends, which lost 1 base and 7 bases, there was a span of 8 bases. CDR3 loop: CASSLEALNEQFF. The CDR3 nucleotides read TGTGCCAGCAGCTTAGAAGCGCTTAATGAGCAGTTCTTC. The variable domain in full, with the rest retrieved from reference TRBV7-9 and TRBJ2-1, is DTGVSQNPRHKITKRGQNVTFRCDPISEHNRLYWYRQTLGQGPEFLTYFQNEAQLEKSRLLSDRFSAERPKGSFSTLEIQRTEQGDSAMYLCASSLEALNEQFFGPGTRLTVL.

This chain joins TRBV5-6 and TRBJ2-5, with TRBD2 identical over 9 bases. After removal of 5 bases from V and 5 bases from J, the junction contained 7 bases not matched to a gene. CDR3 length equals 14 residues. Germline V gene lookup returns CDR1 SGHDT and CDR2 YYEEEE. The CDR3 here is CASSFSGSRETQYF. CDR3 DNA: TGTGCCAGCAGTTTTAGCGGGAGTCGTGAGACCCAGTACTTC.

V is TRBV7-2 and J is TRBJ2-7; 7 bases fit TRBD2. V trimming: 11 bases; J trimming: 0 bases; junction bases outside the gene matches: 13. The CDR3 length is 15 residues. The germline gives CDR1 SGHTA, CDR2 FQGNSA. The CDR3: CADRERDRSSYEQYF. Written as DNA, the CDR3 is TGTGCCGACCGCGAGCGGGACCGCAGCTCCTACGAGCAGTACTTC.

The V and J genes are TRBV7-2 and TRBJ2-7; D uncertain. The CDR3 runs to 14 residues. CDR1 is SGHTA and CDR2 is FQGNSA in the germline V gene. Trimming took off 1 base at V and 6 bases at J, with 13 bases between the two ends. CDR3: CASSLVGRSGEQYF. CDR3 nucleotide sequence: TGTGCCAGCAGCTTAGTCGGAAGATCAGGCGAGCAGTACTTC.

The chain has TRBV5-6 and TRBJ2-2; perhaps TRBD2 as D (5 bases). Germline-derived CDR1 and CDR2 are SGHDT and YYEEEE. This CDR3 is built from 14 residues. Trimming pared 4 bases from V and 5 bases from J, leaving 12 bases between. The CDR3 loop reads CASSRRVETGELFF. The CDR3 DNA reads TGTGCCAGCAGCCGGCGGGTGGAGACCGGGGAGCTGTTTTTT.

The gene calls are TRBV5-4 and TRBJ2-7, with D possibly being TRBD1 (6 bases). V was clipped by 0 bases and J by 4 bases, with 11 bases between them. The CDR3 is 14 residues long. CDR1 and CDR2 (germline): SGHNT, YYREEE (reference sequence). This CDR3 reads CASSLGAGVYEQYF. The CDR3 DNA sequence: TGTGCCAGCAGCTTGGGGGCAGGGGTTTACGAGCAGTACTTC.

Points on this clone: Within the sample, other DNA sequences also encode this same CDR3. The chain employs TRBV5-1 and TRBJ1-1, with no clear D. The CDR3 spans 14 residues. V dropped 5 bases and J dropped 1 base, with 12 bases sitting between them. CDR1 is SGHRS and CDR2 is YFSETQ in the germline V gene. The CDR3 DNA reads as TGCGCCAGCAGACGTGACGCGGCGAACACTGAAGCTTTCTTT. It encodes CASRRDAANTEAFF.

The chain carries TRBV12-5 and TRBJ2-5, with 7 bases matching TRBD1. The CDR3 totals 15 residues. The V and J ends lost 0 bases and 1 base, in that order; junction bases with no gene match: 2. Per germline, CDR1 LGHNT and CDR2 FRNRAP. The DNA of the CDR3 is TGTGCTAGTGGTTTGGTAGGGGGCACCCAAGAGACCCAGTACTTC. Amino acid sequence: CASGLVGGTQETQYF.

This clone was found a few times. The chain links TRBV7-2 to TRBJ1-1; D gene unclear. CDR1 and CDR2 (germline): SGHTA, FQGNSA. This CDR3 has 13 amino acids. V was shortened by 5 bases and J by 1 base, with 8 bases between the two germline ends. The CDR3 sequence is CASSQAPNTEAFF. CDR3 DNA: TGTGCCAGCAGCCAGGCGCCGAACACTGAAGCTTTCTTT.

V is TRBV5-6 and J is TRBJ2-5, with a tentative D call TRBD2 (6 bases). There are 14 residues in the CDR3. Germline CDR1 SGHDT, CDR2 YYEEEE. V lost 4 bases and J 2 bases, leaving 12 bases between the germline ends. CDR3 in amino acids: CASSRDWAQETQYF. Written as DNA, the CDR3 is TGTGCCAGCAGCCGGGACTGGGCTCAAGAGACCCAGTACTTC.

The chain has TRBV6-4 and TRBJ1-2; possible D gene TRBD1, 6 bases. The CDR3 sequence is 13 residues long. The germline V gene has CDR1 MRHNA and CDR2 SNTAGT. Trimming cost V 3 bases and J 8 bases, with 13 bases left between them. Here the CDR3 DNA reads TGTGCCAGCAGTGAGGGACAAAGTATGGGCTACACCTTC. It specifies CASSEGQSMGYTF.

This chain connects TRBV7-9 to TRBJ2-5; D is unclear. This CDR3 has 15 amino acids. Germline-derived CDR1 and CDR2 are SEHNR and FQNEAQ (reference sequence). Trimming took 5 bases from V and 3 from J, leaving 16 bases between them. CDR3 in DNA: TGTGCCAGCAGCCCTGGTGCATTAGTGGAAGAGACCCAGTACTTC. It is translated as CASSPGALVEETQYF.

The rearrangement links TRBV30 to TRBJ1-6; TRBD1 is a possible D gene (6 bases). This CDR3 has 16 amino acids. The V gene lost 0 bases and the J gene lost 7 bases, with 16 bases spanning the gap. Germline loops: CDR1 GTSNPN, CDR2 SVGIG (reference sequence). This CDR3 reads CAWSVLRGQRNSPLHF. In DNA form, the CDR3 reads TGTGCCTGGAGTGTCCTCAGGGGACAAAGGAATTCACCCCTCCACTTT.

CDR3: CAWSRGSGNTIYF. The CDR3 DNA reads TGTGCCTGGAGTCGGGGTTCTGGAAACACCATATATTTT. The chain combines TRBV30 with TRBJ1-3; D ambiguous. The CDR3 loop spans 13 amino acids. Germline-derived CDR1 and CDR2 are GTSNPN and SVGIG (reference sequence). The V end was cut by 2 bases, the J end by 1 base, with 6 bases between.

The chain links TRBV6-6 to TRBJ1-4, with 9 bases lining up with TRBD1. In germline, CDR1 is MNHNY, CDR2 SVGAGI (reference sequence). The CDR3 contains 14 residues. V gave up 6 bases and J gave up 8 bases; unmatched junction bases: 7. CDR3 amino acids: CASSQGQGNEKLFF. The CDR3 DNA reads as TGTGCCAGCAGCCAGGGACAGGGAAACGAAAAACTGTTTTTT.

The chain carries TRBV27 and TRBJ2-5; the D is unclear. Per germline, CDR1 MNHEY and CDR2 SMNVEV (reference sequence). V lost 0 bases, J lost 1 base, and 3 bases lay in between. The CDR3 runs 13 residues. This CDR3 is CASSLSAQETQYF. The DNA of the CDR3 is TGTGCCAGCAGTTTATCGGCCCAAGAGACCCAGTACTTC.

The V and J genes are TRBV7-9 and TRBJ2-5; the match to TRBD2 covers 7 bases. V was pared by 7 bases and J by 3 bases, with 5 bases of the junction left unmatched. The CDR3 spans 13 residues. Germline lookup yields CDR1 SEHNR and CDR2 FQNEAQ (reference sequence). The CDR3 loop is CASNAGLEETQYF. For the CDR3, the DNA is TGTGCCAGCAACGCCGGACTAGAAGAGACCCAGTACTTC.

The chain carries TRBV19 and TRBJ1-3, with D uncertain. In germline, CDR1 is LNHDA, CDR2 SQIVND (reference sequence). The CDR3 has 15 amino acids. Trimming took off 4 bases at V and 0 bases at J, with 10 bases between the two ends. In DNA form, the CDR3 reads TGTGCCAGTAGTACGACGCGGGGCTCTGGAAACACCATATATTTT. It codes for CASSTTRGSGNTIYF. The full variable domain, rest sourced from reference TRBV19 and TRBJ1-3, is DGGITQSPKYLFRKEGQNVTLSCEQNLNHDAMYWYRQDPGQGLRLIYYSQIVNDFQKGDIAEGYSVSREKKESFPLTVTSAQKNPTAFYLCASSTTRGSGNTIYFGEGSWLTVV.

This clone has a handful of counts. The rearrangement uses TRBV5-5 and TRBJ1-3; D ambiguous. Germline V lookup: CDR1 SGHKS, CDR2 YYEKEE (reference sequence). The CDR3 consists of 14 residues. Trimming removed 3 bases from V and 0 bases from J, with 7 bases in between. The CDR3 here is CASSSLRSGNTIYF. CDR3 in DNA: TGTGCCAGCAGCTCTCTTCGCTCTGGAAACACCATATATTTT.